These 27 T cell receptor beta chains came from one sample sequenced in a study of metastatic and nonmetastatic thyroid tumors. Each patient came to thyroid surgery without any prior treatment (of any kind). TCRdb re-called the PCR reads through MiXCR. In the table there are almost 85,000 clones, 12% of which are singletons. The sequencing input was tumor tissue. All receptors derive from a female donor with papillary thyroid cancer or a benign thyroid nodule (not recorded which). Some clones in this sample may be carry-over from other donors' samples.

This clone occurred many times. This rearrangement joins TRBV19 to TRBJ2-7, with D tentatively TRBD1 (5 bases). This CDR3 has 14 amino acids. Deletions cut 1 base from V and 2 bases from J, with 9 bases between. Germline CDR1 is LNHDA and CDR2 is SQIVND (reference sequence). In DNA, the CDR3 is TGTGCCAGTAGTATAGGGACAAATACCTACGAGCAGTACTTC. It specifies CASSIGTNTYEQYF.

Remarks on this clone: This may be a read error, as it is one base from a much larger clone. The sample carries other DNA sequences with the same CDR3. The chain recombines TRBV2 with TRBJ2-2; 13 bases agree with TRBD2. Germline CDR1 is SNHLY and CDR2 is FYNNEI. This CDR3 has 15 amino acids. The junction had 2 bases not matched to a gene; V was cut back by 6 bases and J by 4 bases. CDR3 in DNA: TGTGCCAGCAGACTAGCGGGAGGGCCCACCGGGGAGCTGTTTTTT. Its translation: CASRLAGGPTGELFF.

This clone was found a few times. A much larger clone is a single base away; this may be a read error. The chain uses TRBV6-1 and TRBJ2-7, with D maybe TRBD1 (6 bases). Per germline, CDR1 MNHNS and CDR2 SASEGT. The V end lost 7 bases, the J end lost 2 bases, and 12 bases lay between the germline ends. The CDR3 runs 13 residues. The CDR3 reads CASKKGVPYEQYF. CDR3 bases: TGTGCCAGCAAGAAGGGGGTCCCCTACGAGCAGTACTTC.

The sample holds many counts of this clone. V is TRBV12-3 or TRBV12-4 and J is TRBJ2-7, with D unresolved. Trimming took 3 bases from V and 0 from J, leaving 6 bases between them. The CDR3 is 13 residues long. Here the CDR3 DNA reads TGTGCCAGCAGTTTCGGTCCCTCCTACGAGCAGTACTTC. Translating it yields CASSFGPSYEQYF.

As regards this clone: This may arise from a read error, as a much more abundant clone is one base away. This specimen includes other DNA sequences encoding the same CDR3. The chain has TRBV4-1 and TRBJ1-1; D unclear. The CDR3 runs 13 residues. Germline V gene data show CDR1 as MGHRA and CDR2 as YSYEKL. The CDR3 protein is CASSPGLNTEAFF. The CDR3 DNA sequence: TGCGCCAGCAGCCCCGGACTTAACACTGAAGCCTTCTTT.

At least ten counts were recorded for this clone. The chain has TRBV5-8 and TRBJ2-7; D remains ambiguous. Germline lookup yields CDR1 SGHTS and CDR2 YDEGEE. V was shortened by 0 bases and J by 2 bases, with 6 bases between the two germline ends. This CDR3 comprises 13 residues. The DNA for the CDR3 is TGTGCCAGCAGCTTGGGAAGCCCCTACGAGCAGTACTTC. Translating it yields CASSLGSPYEQYF.

A note on this clone: A much larger clone sits a single nucleotide away, making a read error possible. J is TRBJ1-5 and V is TRBV20-1; D might be TRBD1 (5 bases). Trimming pared 4 bases from V and 4 bases from J, leaving 11 bases between. In germline, CDR1 is DFQATT, CDR2 SNEGSKA (reference sequence). The CDR3 is made up of 13 amino acids. The CDR3 protein is CSANGGWNQPQHF. The CDR3 DNA reads as TGCAGTGCTAACGGGGGTTGGAATCAGCCCCAGCATTTT.

The table lists this clone with many counts. This could be a read error, since a much larger clone is one nucleotide away. J is TRBJ2-2 and V is TRBV5-1; D gene unclear. Germline assignment: CDR1 SGHRS and CDR2 YFSETQ. V lost 2 bases, J lost 1 base, and 9 bases lay in between. The CDR3 runs 15 residues. CDR3 coding DNA: TGCGCCAGCAGCTTCGGCATCCTGAACACCGGGGAGCTGTTTTTT. Amino acids: CASSFGILNTGELFF.

Worth noting for this clone: A read error is possible here, since a much larger clone lies one base away. The chain uses TRBV5-1 and TRBJ1-4; possibly TRBD1 for D (5 bases). The CDR3 sequence is 13 residues long. Trimming stripped 0 bases from V and 10 bases from J, with 10 bases between. The V gene's germline CDR1 is SGHRS and CDR2 YFSETQ. The CDR3 region is CASSLAGEGKLFF. In nucleotides, the CDR3 is TGCGCCAGCAGCTTGGCGGGGGAGGGAAAACTGTTTTTT. Full variable domain (remainder filled in from reference TRBV5-1 and TRBJ1-4): KAGVTQTPRYLIKTRGQQVTLSCSPISGHRSVSWYQQTPGQGLQFLFEYFSETQRNKGNFPGRFSGRQFSNSRSEMNVSTLELGDSALYLCASSLAGEGKLFFGSGTQLSVL.

This clone has a count of ten or more. The rearrangement joins TRBV9 to TRBJ1-2, with a tentative D call TRBD1 (6 bases). The germline gives CDR1 SGDLS, CDR2 YYNGEE. This CDR3 is built from 12 residues. V lost 6 bases, J lost 7 bases, and 13 bases lay in between. The CDR3 reads CASTEGGFGYTF. In nucleotides, the CDR3 is TGTGCCAGCACCGAGGGGGGTTTTGGCTACACCTTC. Full variable domain (remainder filled in from reference TRBV9 and TRBJ1-2): DSGVTQTPKHLITATGQRVTLRCSPRSGDLSVYWYQQSLDQGLQFLIQYYNGEERAKGNILERFSAQQFPDLHSELNLSSLELGDSALYFCASTEGGFGYTFGSGTRLTVV.

This clone was found many times. V usage is TRBV20-1 and J usage is TRBJ1-2; no reliable D call. The germline V gene encodes CDR1 DFQATT and CDR2 SNEGSKA (reference sequence). Trimming shortened V by 6 bases and J by 8 bases, and 10 bases separated the two germline ends. The CDR3 consists of 10 residues. The CDR3 loop is CSARSYGYTF. CDR3 DNA sequence: TGCAGTGCCCGGTCTTACGGCTACACCTTC.

The table lists this clone with many counts. The same CDR3 also results from other DNA sequences found in this sample. DNA of the CDR3: TGTGCCAGCAGCTCACCGGGGTTGGTTACGCAGTATTTT. Its protein product is CASSSPGLVTQYF. The chain is built from TRBV7-3 and TRBJ2-3; TRBD2 might be the D (5 bases). The CDR3 length is 13 residues. CDR1 is SGHTA and CDR2 is FQGTGA in the germline V gene. The germline V and J ends were trimmed by 4 bases and 8 bases, with 13 bases remaining between them.

This clone was seen ten or more times. The chain has TRBV19 and TRBJ2-7; a possible D gene is TRBD1 (6 bases). The germline V gene encodes CDR1 LNHDA and CDR2 SQIVND (reference sequence). The V end was cut by 5 bases, the J end by 0 bases, with 11 bases between. The length of the CDR3 is 14 residues. The CDR3 spells CASSLQDSSYEQYF. The DNA of the CDR3 is TGTGCCAGTAGTTTACAGGACAGCTCCTACGAGCAGTACTTC.

This clone occurred many times. This same CDR3 is encoded by further DNA sequences in the sample. The chain uses TRBV4-1 and TRBJ1-4; no clear D gene. In germline, CDR1 is MGHRA, CDR2 YSYEKL. V was shortened by 3 bases and J by 14 bases, with 19 bases between the two germline ends. The CDR3 spans 14 residues. CDR3 DNA sequence: TGCGCCAGCAGCCAGGAGACGGACTACGCTCTTCTGTTTTTT. This codes for CASSQETDYALLFF.

Ten or more counts support this clone. This rearrangement joins TRBV29-1 to TRBJ1-2; 8 bases line up with TRBD1. Germline CDR1 is SQVTM and CDR2 is ANQGSEA. CDR3 length: 14 amino acids. After removal of 0 bases from V and 7 bases from J, the junction contained 7 bases not matched to a gene. The DNA for the CDR3 is TGCAGCGTTGAAGATATTCAGGGGGCAGGTGGCTACACCTTC. Translation gives CSVEDIQGAGGYTF.

In this sample, this clone turned up many times. Other DNA sequences from this sample encode an identical CDR3 as well. The V and J genes are TRBV5-6 and TRBJ2-1; D is perhaps TRBD1 (6 bases). V lost 0 bases, J lost 9 bases, and 10 bases lay in between. Germline CDR1 and CDR2: SGHDT and YYEEEE. The CDR3 runs to 13 residues. CDR3 protein: CASSLGGGLEQFF. For the CDR3, the DNA is TGTGCCAGCAGCTTGGGAGGGGGTCTTGAGCAGTTCTTC. Full variable domain (outside the CDR3, taken from reference TRBV5-6 and TRBJ2-1): DAGVTQSPTHLIKTRGQQVTLRCSPKSGHDTVSWYQQALGQGPQFIFQYYEEEERQRGNFPDRFSGHQFPNYSSELNVNALLLGDSALYLCASSLGGGLEQFFGPGTRLTVL.

This clone has only a few counts. This chain connects TRBV20-1 to TRBJ2-5; D unresolved. The germline V and J ends were trimmed by 3 bases and 4 bases, with 9 bases remaining between them. The CDR3 runs 12 residues. Looked up from germline, CDR1 is DFQATT and CDR2 is SNEGSKA (reference sequence). CDR3 DNA: TGCAGTGCTAGGCGCCAGCCAGAGACCCAGTACTTC. It encodes CSARRQPETQYF.

The table lists this clone with a count of one. This may come from a read error, since a much larger clone is one base off. The sample holds other DNA sequences that translate to the same CDR3. The chain links TRBV2 to TRBJ2-1, with 8 bases matching TRBD1. Unmatched junction bases numbered 7, after V lost 5 bases and J lost 7 bases. The CDR3 totals 14 residues. Germline V gene lookup returns CDR1 SNHLY and CDR2 FYNNEI. The CDR3 sequence: CASSRTGLRNEQFF. The CDR3 nucleotides are TGTGCCAGCAGTCGGACAGGGCTTAGGAATGAGCAGTTCTTC.

This clone was recorded many times. V is TRBV5-1 and J is TRBJ2-3; D not certain. V was trimmed by 0 bases and J by 9 bases, leaving 14 bases between them. CDR3 length: 14 residues. The germline gives CDR1 SGHRS, CDR2 YFSETQ. For the CDR3, the DNA is TGCGCCAGCAGCTTGGGACTCCCGTTTGGGACGCAGTATTTT. It yields the protein CASSLGLPFGTQYF.

This clone appeared a few times. This may stem from a read error, because a much larger clone lies one nucleotide away. The same CDR3 arises from other DNA sequences in this sample as well. The chain links TRBV20-1 to TRBJ1-1; TRBD1 aligns across 10 bases. There are 11 residues in the CDR3. The junction had 0 bases not matched to a gene; V was cut back by 7 bases and J by 4 bases. CDR1 is DFQATT and CDR2 is SNEGSKA in the germline V gene (reference sequence). This CDR3 is CSGTGGTEAFF. CDR3 nucleotide sequence: TGCAGTGGGACAGGGGGCACTGAAGCTTTCTTT.

The chain combines TRBV6-9 with TRBJ2-7, with TRBD1 as a possible D gene (5 bases). The germline V gene encodes CDR1 MNHGY and CDR2 SVAAGI. CDR3 size: 16 residues. The V end was cut by 2 bases, the J end by 4 bases, with 18 bases between. The CDR3 DNA reads as TGTGCCAGCAGTTATGCCCGAACAGGAAGCCCATACGAGCAGTACTTC. The encoded protein is CASSYARTGSPYEQYF.

This clone was detected only a few times. One end of the junction varies from germline; a read error may be responsible. The chain employs TRBV2 and TRBJ2-3; D is uncertain. Germline V lookup: CDR1 SNHLY, CDR2 FYNNEI. The CDR3 contains 14 residues. The chain's CDR3 is CASTEGIAGLAQYF. The CDR3 coding sequence is TGTGCCAGCACTGAAGGGATCGCAGGTTTGGCGCAGTATTTT.

The table lists this clone with a few counts. V usage is TRBV2 and J usage is TRBJ1-1; TRBD1 is a possible D gene (6 bases). Trimming cost V 7 bases and J 1 base, with 16 bases left between them. In germline, CDR1 is SNHLY, CDR2 FYNNEI. This CDR3 spans 15 amino acids. The CDR3 here is CASTSEAGQNTEAFF. CDR3 DNA sequence: TGTGCCAGCACTTCGGAGGCGGGACAGAACACTGAAGCTTTCTTT. The whole variable domain, filled in from reference TRBV2 and TRBJ1-1, reads EPEVTQTPSHQVTQMGQEVILRCVPISNHLYFYWYRQILGQKVEFLVSFYNNEISEKSEIFDDQFSVERPDGSNFTLKIRSTKLEDSAMYFCASTSEAGQNTEAFFGQGTRLTVV.

This clone showed up just a few times. This may come from a read error, since a much larger clone is one base off. The missing conserved phenylalanine or tryptophan at the end of this CDR3 makes a read error likely. CDR3 nucleotides: TGTGCATCACGACAGACCGCCTATGGCTACACCCTC. The encoded protein is CASRQTAYGYTL. The chain joins TRBV19 to TRBJ1-2; perhaps TRBD1 as D (5 bases). The CDR3 spans 12 residues. Germline-derived CDR1 and CDR2 are LNHDA and SQIVND (reference sequence).

This clone was observed a handful of times. A much larger clone sits a single nucleotide away, making a read error possible. The identical CDR3 is also encoded by other nucleotide sequences in the sample. The chain employs TRBV12-3 or TRBV12-4 and TRBJ1-4; D is unclear. There are 14 residues in the CDR3. Trimming pared 5 bases from V and 7 bases from J, leaving 14 bases between. The CDR3 DNA is TGTGCCAGCAGTCCGGGTGCGGCTAGTGAAAAACTGTTTTTT. This sequence encodes CASSPGAASEKLFF.

The sample holds one count of this clone. This rearrangement joins TRBV5-1 to TRBJ2-7; 9 bases match TRBD1. Trimming removed 5 bases from V and 7 bases from J; junction bases left unmatched: 13. The V gene's germline CDR1 is SGHRS and CDR2 YFSETQ. The CDR3 covers 15 residues. The CDR3 spells CASRYGDREPGEQYF. Here the CDR3 DNA reads TGCGCCAGCAGATATGGGGACAGGGAGCCGGGAGAGCAGTACTTC.

This clone was seen only a few times. This chain joins TRBV12-3 or TRBV12-4 and TRBJ1-6, with 11 nucleotides matching TRBD1. V lost 3 bases to trimming and J lost 4 bases; unmatched junction nucleotides: 8. The CDR3 extends over 18 amino acids. In DNA form, the CDR3 reads TGTGCCAGCAGTTTTGTCCGGACAGGGGGCGGGTATAATTCACCCCTCCACTTT. Translating it yields CASSFVRTGGGYNSPLHF.